A few counts support the clone carrying this TCR beta chain. These data originate in a study of blood T cell repertoires in COVID-19. On the study more broadly: The United States, Italy and Spain provided the acute and convalescent COVID-19 samples. PBMCs, B-cell-depleted T cells, or T cells provided the cDNA or gDNA that made up the material.

As handled by the study authors: The authors estimated nucleated cell counts from reference gene primer amplification. Data came from immunoSEQ multiplex PCR; TCRdb stores just in-frame clones and leaves some out. V and J calls plus clone size are reproduced from that table; the DNA served to infer D and trimming. This table holds about 170,000 clones, 70% to 80% found once. CDR3 length: 14 residues. CDR1 is KGHSH and CDR2 is LQKENI in the germline V gene. V gave up 3 bases and J gave up 0 bases, with 6 bases separating them. Sample: peripheral blood. The gene calls are TRBV18 and TRBJ2-1, with D possibly being TRBD1 (6 bases). The receptor's source is a man aged 60-69 years with acute or convalescent COVID-19. In DNA, the CDR3 is TGTGCCAGCTCACCGGACAGCTCCTACAATGAGCAGTTCTTC. It is translated as CASSPDSSYNEQFF.